Below are 25 T cell receptor beta chains sequenced from a single sample in a study of T cell repertoires in cytomegalovirus infection. MiXCR, applied by TCRdb to the reads, yields one record per CDR3 protein. The sample lists 650,000 to 850,000 distinct CDR3 sequences, roughly 29% seen once, with about 12% in the top ten. Which antigens these TCRs recognize remains unknown. The sequencing used cultured CD8+ T cells from PBMCs, collected from culture after CMV antigen stimulation. The receptors come from a human donor in good health (CMV status not recorded). Some clones in this sample may be carry-over from other donors' samples.

The chain carries TRBV7-9 and TRBJ1-2; 7 bases align to TRBD1. Trimming cost V 5 bases and J 13 bases; bases outside gene matches: 7. The germline V gene has CDR1 SEHNR and CDR2 FQNEAQ (reference sequence). There are 11 residues in the CDR3. CDR3 in amino acids: CASSRDRDGTF. CDR3 in DNA: TGTGCCAGCAGCCGCGACAGGGATGGCACCTTC.

The chain joins TRBV6-1 to TRBJ2-2, with 9 bases identical to TRBD2. V shed 6 bases, J shed 1 base, and the junction held 3 bases outside the gene matches. This CDR3 contains 15 residues. The V gene's germline CDR1 is MNHNS and CDR2 SASEGT. The CDR3: CASRSGGLNTGELFF. The CDR3 DNA follows: TGTGCCAGCAGGAGCGGGGGGCTGAACACCGGGGAGCTGTTTTTT.

The chain joins TRBV27 to TRBJ2-7, with D perhaps TRBD1 (6 bases). Trimming left V 3 bases short and J 2 bases short, with 14 bases between. This CDR3 is built from 15 residues. The V gene's germline CDR1 is MNHEY and CDR2 SMNVEV (reference sequence). The CDR3 nucleotides are TGTGCCAGCAGTTTTTCCGGGACACCTACCTACGAGCAGTACTTC. Translated, it gives CASSFSGTPTYEQYF.

The chain has TRBV7-6 and TRBJ1-2; D is unresolved. Germline lookup yields CDR1 SGHVS and CDR2 FNYEAQ. With 5 bases removed from V and 2 bases from J, the gap between germline ends came to 9 bases. This CDR3 comprises 13 residues. CDR3 nucleotides: TGTGCCAGCAGCGTCGGAAGAAACTATGGCTACACCTTC. It specifies CASSVGRNYGYTF.

This clonotype was seen once. The V gene is TRBV7-6, the J gene TRBJ2-1, with 9 nucleotides matching TRBD1. Germline loops: CDR1 SGHVS, CDR2 FNYEAQ. V shed 4 bases and J 9 bases; nucleotides not matched to a gene: 1. CDR3 length equals 12 residues. The CDR3: CASSWDRVEQFF. CDR3 nucleotide sequence: TGTGCCAGCAGCTGGGACAGGGTTGAGCAGTTCTTC. The complete variable domain, with remaining parts taken from reference TRBV7-6 and TRBJ2-1, reads GAGVSQSPRYKVTKRGQDVALRCDPISGHVSLYWYRQALGQGPEFLTYFNYEAQQDKSGLPNDRFSAERPEGSISTLTIQRTEQRDSAMYRCASSWDRVEQFFGPGTRLTVL.

This clonotype was counted ten times or more. The chain has TRBV7-9 and TRBJ1-6, with 8 bases lining up with TRBD1. Germline V gene lookup returns CDR1 SEHNR and CDR2 FQNEAQ (reference sequence). This CDR3 has 17 amino acids. J lost 9 bases, V lost 3 bases, and 13 bases had no gene match. This CDR3 reads CASSFAVDRGGGSPLHF. In DNA form, the CDR3 reads TGTGCCAGCAGCTTCGCTGTCGACAGGGGAGGAGGTTCACCCCTCCACTTT.

This clonotype was observed at least ten times. The rearrangement joins TRBV7-6 to TRBJ2-3; 10 nucleotides align to TRBD1. The CDR3 has 16 amino acids. CDR1 and CDR2 from the germline V gene are SGHVS and FNYEAQ. The V segment lost 4 bases and the J segment 0 bases; nucleotides outside the gene matches: 4. The CDR3 DNA follows: TGTGCCAGCAGCTGGACAGGGGGGTCTAGCACAGATACGCAGTATTTT. This encodes CASSWTGGSSTDTQYF.

Only a few counts were recorded for this clonotype. The chain recombines TRBV7-9 with TRBJ2-7; 10 nucleotides align to TRBD2. Germline V lookup: CDR1 SEHNR, CDR2 FQNEAQ (reference sequence). V gave up 5 bases and J gave up 0 bases; unmatched junction bases: 10. The CDR3 is 17 amino acids. The CDR3 coding sequence is TGTGCCAGCAGCCCCGTTGGACTAGCGGACTACTCCTACGAGCAGTACGTC. Its translation: CASSPVGLADYSYEQYV.

V is TRBV15 and J is TRBJ2-1; 11 nucleotides align to TRBD2. V shed 0 bases and J 15 bases; nucleotides not matched to a gene: 4. Germline loops: CDR1 LNHNV, CDR2 YYDKDF (reference sequence). The CDR3 totals 13 residues. The CDR3 spells CATSRELAGDSFF. The CDR3 coding sequence is TGTGCCACCAGCAGAGAACTAGCGGGGGACTCGTTCTTC.

The J gene is TRBJ1-3, the V gene TRBV15; D gene ambiguous. CDR1 and CDR2 from the germline V gene are LNHNV and YYDKDF (reference sequence). This CDR3 region has 15 residues. The V end lost 0 bases, the J end lost 3 bases, and 9 bases lay between the germline ends. CDR3 residues: CATSRDMSVGNTIYF. CDR3 sequence (DNA): TGTGCCACCAGCAGAGATATGTCAGTTGGAAACACCATATATTTT.

This clonotype was recorded at least ten times. The V gene is TRBV12-3 or TRBV12-4, the J gene TRBJ1-5; D is possibly TRBD1 (5 bases). The CDR3 totals 14 residues. Trimming took off 2 bases at V and 4 bases at J, with 9 bases between the two ends. CDR3 bases: TGTGCCAGCAGTTTAAGGGGTGGGAATCAGCCCCAGCATTTT. Amino acids: CASSLRGGNQPQHF.

The J gene is TRBJ1-1, the V gene TRBV28; TRBD1 agrees at 9 bases. Germline V gene lookup returns CDR1 MDHEN and CDR2 SYDVKM. CDR3 size: 12 residues. J lost 9 bases, V lost 4 bases, and 3 bases had no gene match. CDR3 coding DNA: TGTGCCAGCAGTTATGGACAGGGGCAAGCTTTCTTT. As protein: CASSYGQGQAFF. The full variable domain, rest sourced from reference TRBV28 and TRBJ1-1, is DVKVTQSSRYLVKRTGEKVFLECVQDMDHENMFWYRQDPGLGLRLIYFSYDVKMKEKGDIPEGYSVSREKKERFSLILESASTNQTSMYLCASSYGQGQAFFGQGTRLTVV.

The gene calls are TRBV7-9 and TRBJ1-1; 8 bases match TRBD1. This CDR3 comprises 16 residues. Germline CDR1 and CDR2: SEHNR and FQNEAQ (reference sequence). V lost 5 bases and J lost 6; bases outside the gene matches: 14. The CDR3 sequence: CASSLRGQGRISEAFF. The CDR3 region has the DNA TGTGCCAGCAGCCTAAGAGGACAGGGAAGGATTTCTGAAGCTTTCTTT.

The V gene is TRBV10-3, the J gene TRBJ1-4; D is possibly TRBD1 (5 bases). CDR1 and CDR2 from the germline V gene are ENHRY and SYGVKD. V shed 6 bases and J shed 8 bases, with 16 bases lying between them. This CDR3 is 14 amino acids long. DNA of the CDR3: TGTGCCATCAGGCCTTCCGGGGGGAACGAAAAACTGTTTTTT. It yields the protein CAIRPSGGNEKLFF.

The gene calls are TRBV6-2 or TRBV6-3 and TRBJ1-5, with D hard to call. With 1 base removed from V and 5 bases from J, the gap between germline ends came to 15 bases. Per the germline V gene, CDR1 is MNHEY and CDR2 is SVGEGT. The CDR3 loop spans 16 amino acids. In DNA form, the CDR3 reads TGTGCCAGCAGTTACTTTAGGACGAAGCCCCATCAGCCCCAGCATTTT. Encoded protein: CASSYFRTKPHQPQHF.

Only a few counts were recorded for this clonotype. The chain couples TRBV14 to TRBJ2-5; 9 bases are shared with TRBD1. The CDR3 totals 17 residues. Germline V gene lookup returns CDR1 SGHDN and CDR2 FVKESK. V shed 3 bases, J shed 2 bases, and the junction held 10 bases outside the gene matches. The CDR3 is CASSQTETGTGQETQYF. CDR3 nucleotides: TGTGCCAGCAGCCAGACAGAAACCGGGACAGGGCAAGAGACCCAGTACTTC.

Points on this clonotype: A single base separates this from a much larger clone, so it may be a read error. The final CDR3 position lacks the conserved phenylalanine or tryptophan, pointing to a likely read error. The chain couples TRBV7-6 to TRBJ2-3; D is uncertain. The length of the CDR3 is 15 residues. Looked up from germline, CDR1 is SGHVS and CDR2 is FNYEAQ. With 5 bases removed from V and 0 bases from J, the gap between germline ends came to 12 bases. Written as DNA, the CDR3 is TGTGCCAGCAGCCTCAGGCCCCAGAGCACAGATACGCAGTATATT. It codes for CASSLRPQSTDTQYI.

The table lists this clonotype with many counts. This chain uses TRBV7-8 with TRBJ2-2, with 8 bases that match TRBD2. Germline values: CDR1 SGHVS, CDR2 FQNEAQ. The CDR3 length is 19 residues. The J segment lost 7 bases and the V segment lost 4 bases, leaving 20 bases of the junction unmatched. The CDR3 protein is CASSSLSTSAIGRGGELFF. CDR3 nucleotides: TGTGCCAGCAGCTCCCTAAGCACTAGCGCGATCGGGAGGGGCGGGGAGCTGTTTTTT.

The sample holds a few counts of this clonotype. This chain connects TRBV24-1 to TRBJ2-1; the match to TRBD2 covers 7 bases. V was clipped by 3 bases and J by 7 bases; unmatched bases: 8. The CDR3 totals 15 residues. Germline CDR1 reads KGHDR; CDR2 reads SFDVKD. The CDR3 nucleotides read TGTGCCACCAGTGATCCGGTCAGCGGGGAAAATGAGCAGTTCTTC. Translated: CATSDPVSGENEQFF.

Only a few counts were recorded for this clonotype. V usage is TRBV7-9 and J usage is TRBJ2-7; possible D gene TRBD2, 5 bases. Germline CDR1 SEHNR, CDR2 FQNEAQ (reference sequence). The ends were cut back, 5 bases at V and 1 base at J, with 15 bases in the middle. The CDR3 is made up of 15 amino acids. CDR3 residues: CASSPPGYSSYEQYF. The CDR3 nucleotides read TGTGCCAGCAGCCCTCCGGGATACAGTTCCTACGAGCAGTACTTC.

The rearrangement links TRBV6-2 or TRBV6-3 to TRBJ2-7; weak D call: TRBD1 (5 bases). This CDR3 region has 13 residues. CDR1 is MNHEY, CDR2 SVGEGT, per germline. V gave up 8 bases and J gave up 2 bases, with 13 bases separating them. In DNA, the CDR3 is TGTGCCAGCGGGTCAGGGCCCGCCTACGAGCAGTACGTC. It is translated as CASGSGPAYEQYV.

V gene TRBV6-5 combines with J gene TRBJ1-2; D ambiguous. The ends were cut back, 4 bases at V and 8 bases at J, with 17 bases in the middle. The CDR3 contains 14 residues. Germline loops: CDR1 MNHEY, CDR2 SVGAGI. CDR3: CASSSRQLGNGYTF. As DNA, the CDR3 is TGTGCCAGCAGTTCCCGCCAACTGGGAAACGGCTACACCTTC.

This chain joins TRBV6-8 and TRBJ1-4; D is ambiguous. The CDR3 has 14 residues. V was cut by 8 bases and J by 0 bases, with 10 bases left in between. Germline V gene data show CDR1 as MNHGY and CDR2 as SAAAGT. This CDR3 is CASGSRATNEKLFF. DNA of the CDR3: TGTGCCAGCGGGTCTCGAGCAACTAATGAAAAACTGTTTTTT.

This clonotype came up a few times. The chain has TRBV27 and TRBJ2-2; D may be TRBD1 (5 bases). Germline V gene lookup returns CDR1 MNHEY and CDR2 SMNVEV (reference sequence). The length of the CDR3 is 14 residues. The germline V and J ends were trimmed by 2 bases and 4 bases, with 8 bases remaining between them. The CDR3 protein is CASSLGASTGELFF. CDR3 sequence (DNA): TGTGCCAGCAGTTTAGGGGCCTCCACCGGGGAGCTGTTTTTT.

This clonotype was counted at least ten times. This chain uses TRBV7-2 with TRBJ2-5; 15 bases are shared with TRBD2. Losses at the gene ends were 5 bases for V and 5 bases for J; bases not matched to a gene: 6. The CDR3 totals 16 residues. Germline V CDR1 and CDR2: SGHTA, FQGNSA. CDR3 sequence (DNA): TGTGCCAGCAGCGCATGGACTAGCGGGGGGGCGGAGACCCAGTACTTC. Translating gives CASSAWTSGGAETQYF.